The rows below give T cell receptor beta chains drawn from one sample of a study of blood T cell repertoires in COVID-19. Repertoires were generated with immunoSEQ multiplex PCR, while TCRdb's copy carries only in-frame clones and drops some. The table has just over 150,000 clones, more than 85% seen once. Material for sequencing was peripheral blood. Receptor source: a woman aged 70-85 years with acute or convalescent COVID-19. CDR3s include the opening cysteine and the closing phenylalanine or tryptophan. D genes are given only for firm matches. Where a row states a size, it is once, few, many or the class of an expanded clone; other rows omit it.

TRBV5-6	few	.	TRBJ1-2	TGTGCCAGCAGCTTTTATGAGCGAAACTATGGCTACACCTTC	CASSFYERNYGYTF
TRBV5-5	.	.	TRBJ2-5	TGTGCCAGCAGCCTTAGAAGAGACAGCTATAAGGAAGAGACCCAGTACTTC	CASSLRRDSYKEETQYF
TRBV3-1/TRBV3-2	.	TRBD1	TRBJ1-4	TGTGCCAGCAGCCAAGGGGACAGGGGAGGGGTTGAAAAACTGTTTTTT	CASSQGDRGGVEKLFF
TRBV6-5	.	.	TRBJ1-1	TGTGCCAGCAGACAATTGGAGGGGATGAACACTGAAGCTTTCTTT	CASRQLEGMNTEAFF
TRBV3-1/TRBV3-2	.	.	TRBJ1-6	TGTGCCAGCAGCTCCCTAGTTGGTTCACCCCTCCACTTT	CASSSLVGSPLHF
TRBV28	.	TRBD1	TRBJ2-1	TGTGCCAGCAGTTCAGGGGGTGAGGCCCCAATGGGGTTCTTC	CASSSGGEAPMGFF
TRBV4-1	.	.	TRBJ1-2	TGCGCCAGCAGCCAAGAAGGGAGTGTAGCTAACTATGGCTACACCTTC	CASSQEGSVANYGYTF
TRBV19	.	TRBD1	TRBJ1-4	TGTGCCAGTAGCAGGGGGATCAATGAAAAACTGTTTTTT	CASSRGINEKLFF
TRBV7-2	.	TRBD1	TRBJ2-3	TGTGCCAGCAGCGGGGACAGGAGCACAGATACGCAGTATTTT	CASSGDRSTDTQYF
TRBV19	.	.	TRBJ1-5	TGTGCCAGTAGCCCAGTTATGCTTAGCAATCAGCCCCAGCATTTT	CASSPVMLSNQPQHF
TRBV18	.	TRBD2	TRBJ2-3	TGTGCCAGCTCACCAGTCAACAGCGGGGGGCCAGATACGCAGTATTTT	CASSPVNSGGPDTQYF
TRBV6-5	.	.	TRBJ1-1	TGTGCCAGCAGTTACGGGGGCCACCGTGAAGCTTTCTTT	CASSYGGHREAFF
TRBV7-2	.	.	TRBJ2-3	TGTGCCAGCAGCTCGCAGGTTTCGGATACGCAGTATTTT	CASSSQVSDTQYF
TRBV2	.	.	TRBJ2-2	TGTGCCAGCAGTAACAGGGAGGGCACCGGGGAGCTGTTTTTT	CASSNREGTGELFF
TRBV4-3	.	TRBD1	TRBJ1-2	TGCGCCAGCAGCCAGAAGACAGGGGTAGGGGGAGGCTACACCTTC	CASSQKTGVGGGYTF
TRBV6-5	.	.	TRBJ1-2	TGTGCCAGCAGTCCGGGTCTATACGGCTACACCTTC	CASSPGLYGYTF
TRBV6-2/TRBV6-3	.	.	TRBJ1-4	TGTGCCAGCAGTTATCCTGGTAGGGCCGGGGTTCTTCGCGGGGAAAAACTGTTTTTT	CASSYPGRAGVLRGEKLFF
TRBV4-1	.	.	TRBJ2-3	TGCGCCAGCAGCCCCCTGTTTGGCCCCCCCGATACGCAGTATTTT	CASSPLFGPPDTQYF
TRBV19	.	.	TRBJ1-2	TGTGCCAGTCGCCGGGCGGGGAGGGCTGGCTACACCTTC	CASRRAGRAGYTF
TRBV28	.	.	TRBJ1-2	TGTGCCGTATCCCCCACAGGTGACTATGGCTACACCTTC	CAVSPTGDYGYTF
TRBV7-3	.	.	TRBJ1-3	TGTGCCAGCAGCCGTCAGACAGGATCACCCTCTGGAAACACCATATATTTT	CASSRQTGSPSGNTIYF
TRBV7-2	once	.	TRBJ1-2	TGTGCCAGCAGCTACCGCAGGGTATCTGACTATGGCTACACCTTC	CASSYRRVSDYGYTF
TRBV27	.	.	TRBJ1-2	TGTGCCAGCAGCCGGGCGGGGGCTGGCGGCTATGGCTACACCTTC	CASSRAGAGGYGYTF
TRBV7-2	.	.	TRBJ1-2	TGTGCCAGCAGCTTATCGTCAGGGCCACAATATGGCTACACCTTC	CASSLSSGPQYGYTF
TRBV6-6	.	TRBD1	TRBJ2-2	TGTGCCAGCAGAGGGGGACAGCTCCACACCGGGGAGCTGTTTTTT	CASRGGQLHTGELFF
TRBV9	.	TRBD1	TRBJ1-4	TGTGCCAGCAGCGTAGGTTCCGGGACAGAAAATGAAAAACTGTTTTTT	CASSVGSGTENEKLFF
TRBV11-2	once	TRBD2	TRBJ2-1	TGTGCCAGCAGCTCAATAGCGGGGTCGGGGAATGAGCAGTTCTTC	CASSSIAGSGNEQFF
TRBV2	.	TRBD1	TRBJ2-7	TGTGCCAGCAGTGAACAGGGGGAGTCCTACGAGCAGTACTTC	CASSEQGESYEQYF
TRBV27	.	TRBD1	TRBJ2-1	TGTGCCAGCACTGACAGGGGGGGTTGGAATGAGCAGTTCTTC	CASTDRGGWNEQFF
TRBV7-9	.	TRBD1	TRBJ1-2	TGTGCCAGCAGTTGGACAGGGGTGGACTATGGCTACACCTTC	CASSWTGVDYGYTF
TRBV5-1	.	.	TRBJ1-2	TGCGCCAGCAGCTTGGACACCTATGGCTACACCTTC	CASSLDTYGYTF
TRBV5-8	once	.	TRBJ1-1	TGTGCCAGCAGCTTGGAATGGGCGAGGAACACTGAAGCTTTCTTT	CASSLEWARNTEAFF
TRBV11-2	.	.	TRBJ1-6	TGTGCCAGCAGCTTAGACAGGGATCCATCCCTCCACTTT	CASSLDRDPSLHF
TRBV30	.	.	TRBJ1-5	TGTGCCTGGAGTGTAGGGACATCTTATAGCAATCAGCCCCAGCATTTT	CAWSVGTSYSNQPQHF
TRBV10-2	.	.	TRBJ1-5	TGCGCCAGCAGCCCAACAGGGACGAGCAATCAGCCCCAGCATTTT	CASSPTGTSNQPQHF
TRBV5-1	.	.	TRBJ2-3	TGCGCCAGCAGCCCCGGGACTAGCACAGATACGCAGTATTTT	CASSPGTSTDTQYF
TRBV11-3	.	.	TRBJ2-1	TGTGCCAGCAGCTTAGGCAGAAGTTGGAATGAGCAGTTCTTC	CASSLGRSWNEQFF
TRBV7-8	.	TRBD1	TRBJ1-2	TGTGCCAGCAGCGCTAGGACAGGCCAGAACTATGGCTACACCTTC	CASSARTGQNYGYTF
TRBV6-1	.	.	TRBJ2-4	TGTGCCAGCAGTGAAGCGGTTGCTCAGGGCTCAAAAAACATTCAGTACTTC	CASSEAVAQGSKNIQYF
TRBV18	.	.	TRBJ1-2	TGTGCCAGCTCACCCCCAGTTAACTATGGCTACACCTTC	CASSPPVNYGYTF